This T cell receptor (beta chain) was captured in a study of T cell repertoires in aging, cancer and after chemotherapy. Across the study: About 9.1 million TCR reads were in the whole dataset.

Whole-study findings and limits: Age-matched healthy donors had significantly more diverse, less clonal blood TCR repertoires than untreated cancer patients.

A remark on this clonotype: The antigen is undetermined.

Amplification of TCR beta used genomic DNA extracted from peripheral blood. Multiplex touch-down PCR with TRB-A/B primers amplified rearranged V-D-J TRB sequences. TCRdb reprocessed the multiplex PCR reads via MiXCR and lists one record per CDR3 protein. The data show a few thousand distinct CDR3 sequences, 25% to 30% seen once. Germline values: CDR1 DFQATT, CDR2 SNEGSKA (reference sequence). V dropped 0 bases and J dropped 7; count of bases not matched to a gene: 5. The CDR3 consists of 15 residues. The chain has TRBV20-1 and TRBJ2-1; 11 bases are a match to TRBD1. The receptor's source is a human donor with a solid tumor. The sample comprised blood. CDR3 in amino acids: CSARDGDRGGNEQFF. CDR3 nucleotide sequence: TGCAGTGCTAGAGATGGGGACAGGGGGGGAAATGAGCAGTTCTTC.